This T cell receptor beta chain emerged from a study of blood T cell repertoires in COVID-19. Sequenced by immunoSEQ multiplex PCR; TCRdb stores in-frame clones only, minus some. The sample holds 150,000 to 200,000 clones, roughly 80% seen once. The CDR3 runs to 18 residues. V was clipped by 6 bases and J by 0 bases, with 24 bases between them. In germline, CDR1 is ENHRY, CDR2 SYGVKD. This chain connects TRBV10-3 to TRBJ2-7; perhaps TRBD2 as D (6 bases). The source material was peripheral blood. The origin of this receptor is a man in his sixties with active or convalescent COVID-19. CDR3 region: CAISAEGRRAVHSYEQYF. The CDR3 region has the DNA TGTGCCATCAGCGCGGAGGGGCGCCGAGCGGTTCACTCCTACGAGCAGTACTTC.